The entry that follows covers one T cell receptor beta chain sequence. This entry is derived from a study of blood T cell repertoires in COVID-19. Across the study: The samples span acute and convalescent COVID-19 from the United States, Italy and Spain. T cells, B-cell-depleted T cells, or PBMCs supplied cDNA or gDNA.

The CDR3 length is 14 residues. Trimming took 7 bases from V and 5 from J, leaving 17 bases between them. Germline loops: CDR1 LNHDA, CDR2 SQIVND (reference sequence). Authors' processing steps: Counts of nucleated cells, estimated from reference gene primer amplification, were obtained. Profiled with immunoSEQ multiplex PCR; TCRdb holds only in-frame clones, not every one. V, J and clone size reflect that table, while D and trimming were determined from the DNA. The sample includes about 43,000 clones, roughly 91% of them seen just once. This receptor was obtained from a human donor in a cohort sampled during active COVID-19. Sequencing was done on a sample of peripheral blood. This sequence joins TRBV19 and TRBJ1-2; D is unresolved. CDR3 nucleotides: TGTGCCAGTACCACGCCGGACTTCTCGTATGGCTACACCTTC. It is translated as CASTTPDFSYGYTF. Full variable domain (remainder filled in from reference TRBV19 and TRBJ1-2): DGGITQSPKYLFRKEGQNVTLSCEQNLNHDAMYWYRQDPGQGLRLIYYSQIVNDFQKGDIAEGYSVSREKKESFPLTVTSAQKNPTAFYLCASTTPDFSYGYTFGSGTRLTVV.